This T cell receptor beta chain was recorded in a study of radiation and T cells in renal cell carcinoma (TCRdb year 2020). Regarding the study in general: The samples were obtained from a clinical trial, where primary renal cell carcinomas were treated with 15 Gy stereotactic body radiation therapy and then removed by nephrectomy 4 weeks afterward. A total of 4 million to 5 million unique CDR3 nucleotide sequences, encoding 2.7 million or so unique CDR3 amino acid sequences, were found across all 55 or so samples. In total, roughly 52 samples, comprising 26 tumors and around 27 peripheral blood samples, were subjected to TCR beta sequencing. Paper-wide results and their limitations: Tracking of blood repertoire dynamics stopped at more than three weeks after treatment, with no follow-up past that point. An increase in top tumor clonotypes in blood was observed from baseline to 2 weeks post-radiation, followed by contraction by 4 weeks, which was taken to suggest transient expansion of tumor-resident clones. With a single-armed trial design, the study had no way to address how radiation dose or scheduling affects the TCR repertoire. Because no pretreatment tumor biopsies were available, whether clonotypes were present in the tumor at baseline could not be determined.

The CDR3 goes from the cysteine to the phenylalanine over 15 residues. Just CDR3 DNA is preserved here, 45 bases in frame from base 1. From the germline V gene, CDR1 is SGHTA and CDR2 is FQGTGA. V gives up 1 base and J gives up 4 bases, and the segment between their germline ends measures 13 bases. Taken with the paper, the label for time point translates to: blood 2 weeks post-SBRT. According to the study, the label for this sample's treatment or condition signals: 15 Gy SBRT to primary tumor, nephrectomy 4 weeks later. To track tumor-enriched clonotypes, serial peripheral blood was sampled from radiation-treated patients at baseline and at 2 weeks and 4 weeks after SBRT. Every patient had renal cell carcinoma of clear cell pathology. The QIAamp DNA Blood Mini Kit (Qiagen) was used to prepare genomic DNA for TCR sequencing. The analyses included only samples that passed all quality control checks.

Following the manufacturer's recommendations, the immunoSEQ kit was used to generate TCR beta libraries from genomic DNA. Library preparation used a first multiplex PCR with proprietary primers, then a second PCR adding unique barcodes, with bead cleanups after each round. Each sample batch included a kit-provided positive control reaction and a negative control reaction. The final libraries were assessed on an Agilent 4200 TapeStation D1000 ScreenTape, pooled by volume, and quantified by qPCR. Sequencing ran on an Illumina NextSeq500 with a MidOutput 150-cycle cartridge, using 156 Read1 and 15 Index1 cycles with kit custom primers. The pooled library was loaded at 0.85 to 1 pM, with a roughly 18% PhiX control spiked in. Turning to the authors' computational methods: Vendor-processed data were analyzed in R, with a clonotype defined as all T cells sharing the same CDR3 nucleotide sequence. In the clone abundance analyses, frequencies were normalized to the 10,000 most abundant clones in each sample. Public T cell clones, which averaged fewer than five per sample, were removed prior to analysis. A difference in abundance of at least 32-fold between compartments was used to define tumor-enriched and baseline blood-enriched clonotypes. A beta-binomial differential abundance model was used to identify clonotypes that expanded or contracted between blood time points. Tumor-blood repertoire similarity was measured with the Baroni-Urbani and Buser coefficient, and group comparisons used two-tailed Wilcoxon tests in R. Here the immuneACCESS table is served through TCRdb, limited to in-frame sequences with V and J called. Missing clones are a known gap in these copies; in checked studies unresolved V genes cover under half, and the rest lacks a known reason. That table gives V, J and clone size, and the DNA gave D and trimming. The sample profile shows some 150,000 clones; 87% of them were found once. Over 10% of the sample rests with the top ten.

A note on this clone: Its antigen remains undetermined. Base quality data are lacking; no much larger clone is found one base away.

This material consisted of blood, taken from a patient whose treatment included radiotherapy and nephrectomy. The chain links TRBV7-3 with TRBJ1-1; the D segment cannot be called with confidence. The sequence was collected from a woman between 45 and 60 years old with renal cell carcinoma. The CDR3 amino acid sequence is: CASSLIPGGGTEAFF. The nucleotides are TGTGCCAGCAGCTTAATTCCAGGCGGCGGCACTGAAGCTTTCTTT.